Below, 18 T cell receptor beta chains from the same sample are listed, as sequenced in a study of cytomegalovirus exposure and HLA in healthy donors. The table came from immunoSEQ multiplex PCR; TCRdb's copy has only in-frame clones and leaves some out. The repertoire includes about 140,000 clones, around 85% of them detected once, and about 2.7% sits in the top ten. The specimen was PBMCs. Receptors were obtained from a man younger than 35 in good health and CMV-seronegative.

This chain connects TRBV5-6 to TRBJ2-3; TRBD1 agrees at 7 bases. J was trimmed by 7 bases and V by 4 bases; bases with no gene match: 6. CDR3 size: 13 residues. Germline CDR1 reads SGHDT; CDR2 reads YYEEEE. The CDR3 DNA is TGTGCCAGCAGCGCCGGGACAGCTAATACGCAGTATTTT. This codes for CASSAGTANTQYF. The whole variable domain, filled in from reference TRBV5-6 and TRBJ2-3, reads DAGVTQSPTHLIKTRGQQVTLRCSPKSGHDTVSWYQQALGQGPQFIFQYYEEEERQRGNFPDRFSGHQFPNYSSELNVNALLLGDSALYLCASSAGTANTQYFGPGTRLTVL.

CDR3: CASSVRGQTYNEQFF. CDR3 bases: TGTGCCAGCAGCGTACGGGGACAGACCTACAATGAGCAGTTCTTC. The rearrangement uses TRBV9 and TRBJ2-1; 7 bases fit TRBD1. Germline lookup yields CDR1 SGDLS and CDR2 YYNGEE. Trimming at V came to 1 base and at J to 2 bases, leaving 3 bases not matched to a gene. The CDR3 totals 15 residues.

CDR3 bases: TGTGCCAGCAGTTTCTGGGGAGACACGCAACCGGCGCACGAGCAGTACTTC. Translating gives CASSFWGDTQPAHEQYF. J is TRBJ2-7 and V is TRBV27; a weak D match, TRBD2 (5 bases). Trimming removed 3 bases at V and 5 bases at J, with 23 bases between. The CDR3 is made up of 17 amino acids. CDR1 is MNHEY and CDR2 is SMNVEV in the germline V gene (reference sequence).

The chain is built from TRBV7-8 and TRBJ2-7; D is possibly TRBD2 (5 bases). CDR3 length: 14 residues. With 1 base removed from V and 2 bases from J, the gap between germline ends came to 9 bases. Germline assignment: CDR1 SGHVS and CDR2 FQNEAQ. CDR3 sequence (DNA): TGTGCCAGCAGCTTAGTGGGAGACCCCTACGAGCAGTACTTC. It specifies CASSLVGDPYEQYF.

A single count supports this clone. This chain connects TRBV10-3 to TRBJ2-2; D not certain. Trimming left V 3 bases short and J 6 bases short, with 8 bases between. CDR1 and CDR2 from the germline V gene are ENHRY and SYGVKD. The CDR3 length is 13 residues. The CDR3 sequence: CAISESGPGELFF. The CDR3 nucleotides read TGTGCCATCAGTGAATCTGGGCCCGGGGAGCTGTTTTTT.

As DNA, the CDR3 is TGTGCCAGCAGCTCCCCCCCCGGGACTACGAATTACAATGAGCAGTTCTTC. Protein sequence: CASSSPPGTTNYNEQFF. The chain has TRBV7-2 and TRBJ2-1; 7 nucleotides align to TRBD2. V lost 4 bases to trimming and J lost 4 bases; unmatched junction nucleotides: 13. Germline CDR1 reads SGHTA; CDR2 reads FQGNSA. The length of the CDR3 is 17 residues.

The gene calls are TRBV30 and TRBJ2-7, with TRBD1 identical over 7 bases. The germline CDR1 and CDR2 sequences are GTSNPN and SVGIG (reference sequence). CDR3 length: 13 amino acids. V lost 2 bases to trimming and J lost 3 bases; unmatched junction nucleotides: 4. CDR3 nucleotide sequence: TGTGCCTGGAGTCCACAGGGGAACTACGAGCAGTACTTC. This translates into CAWSPQGNYEQYF.

V gene TRBV7-2 combines with J gene TRBJ2-3; the match to TRBD2 covers 8 bases. Trimming cost V 1 base and J 6 bases; bases outside gene matches: 9. In germline, CDR1 is SGHTA, CDR2 FQGNSA. This CDR3 is built from 16 residues. The CDR3 region has the DNA TGTGCCAGCAGCTTAGTAACCGGGAGGGCTCCGGATACGCAGTATTTT. This translates into CASSLVTGRAPDTQYF.

This sequence joins TRBV6-4 and TRBJ1-5, with 7 bases lining up with TRBD1. The CDR3 runs to 20 residues. V lost 2 bases to trimming and J lost 0 bases; unmatched junction nucleotides: 16. Per germline, CDR1 MRHNA and CDR2 SNTAGT. The chain's CDR3 is CASSDLFRDRQGHSNQPQHF. CDR3 in DNA: TGTGCCAGCAGTGACCTGTTCCGGGACAGACAAGGCCATAGCAATCAGCCCCAGCATTTT.

The rearrangement uses TRBV7-5 and TRBJ1-5; TRBD1 reflects the table's D call only, with no check against the DNA. TRBV7-5 is a listed pseudogene. The CDR3 has 16 amino acids. CDR3 in DNA: TGTGCCAGAAGCTTACCCGGGACAGGGGTCAATCAGCCCCAGCATTTT. Amino acid sequence: CARSLPGTGVNQPQHF.

The chain uses TRBV27 and TRBJ1-5; D perhaps matches TRBD1 (6 bases). CDR3 length equals 16 residues. Trimming left V 2 bases short and J 2 bases short, with 13 bases between. Germline assignment: CDR1 MNHEY and CDR2 SMNVEV (reference sequence). CDR3 DNA sequence: TGTGCCAGCAGTTTAGGACAGACGACAGGCAATCAGCCCCAGCATTTT. Encoded protein: CASSLGQTTGNQPQHF.

The genes are TRBV5-6 and TRBJ2-7; 8 bases agree with TRBD1. There are 14 residues in the CDR3. Germline V CDR1 and CDR2: SGHDT, YYEEEE. V was clipped by 5 bases and J by 4 bases; unmatched bases: 8. In nucleotides, the CDR3 is TGTGCCAGCAGTGACCGGGACAGGTGGTACGAGCAGTACTTC. Amino acids: CASSDRDRWYEQYF.

This clone occurred once. Other DNA sequences in the same sample also yield this CDR3. The rearrangement uses TRBV5-1 and TRBJ2-5; TRBD1 might be the D (5 bases). Germline assignment: CDR1 SGHRS and CDR2 YFSETQ. The CDR3 is 13 amino acids. Trimming took off 0 bases at V and 5 bases at J, with 8 bases between the two ends. CDR3 in DNA: TGCGCCAGCAGCTTGGGGGCAGGGGAGACCCAGTACTTC. Its protein is CASSLGAGETQYF.

This sequence joins TRBV6-5 and TRBJ1-6; tentative D call: TRBD1 (5 bases). This CDR3 region has 15 residues. V lost 2 bases to trimming and J lost 8 bases, with 13 bases between them. Germline CDR1 MNHEY, CDR2 SVGAGI. The CDR3 loop reads CASSYQGSRDSPLHF. CDR3 bases: TGTGCCAGCAGTTACCAGGGAAGTCGAGATTCACCCCTCCACTTT.

This sequence joins TRBV5-1 and TRBJ2-7; 7 nucleotides align to TRBD1. The CDR3 covers 13 residues. The junction had 2 bases not matched to a gene; V was cut back by 0 bases and J by 5 bases. Germline CDR1 is SGHRS and CDR2 is YFSETQ. The CDR3 is CASSLGQGDEQYF. CDR3 DNA: TGCGCCAGCAGCTTGGGACAGGGCGACGAGCAGTACTTC.

This CDR3 is CASSPGEGRGVQPQHF. The CDR3 region has the DNA TGTGCCAGCTCACCAGGCGAGGGGAGGGGCGTTCAGCCCCAGCATTTT. The chain couples TRBV18 to TRBJ1-5; the D gene is possibly TRBD1 (5 bases). V was pared by 2 bases and J by 6 bases, with 17 bases between. Germline-derived CDR1 and CDR2 are KGHSH and LQKENI. There are 16 residues in the CDR3.

This clone was detected only once. V is TRBV28 and J is TRBJ2-2; 8 nucleotides align to TRBD1. The CDR3 is 15 residues long. Unmatched junction bases numbered 1, after V lost 4 bases and J lost 0 bases. Per the germline V gene, CDR1 is MDHEN and CDR2 is SYDVKM. In DNA form, the CDR3 reads TGTGCCAGCAGTTGGGACAGGACGAACACCGGGGAGCTGTTTTTT. Translated, it gives CASSWDRTNTGELFF.

The V and J genes are TRBV28 and TRBJ2-1; 9 bases line up with TRBD1. The junction had 19 bases not matched to a gene; V was cut back by 6 bases and J by 10 bases. Germline loops: CDR1 MDHEN, CDR2 SYDVKM. The CDR3 is 17 residues long. The CDR3 nucleotides read TGTGCCAGCAGGCTTGCCGGGGACAGGGTGGACATCATCGAGCAGTTCTTC. Its translation: CASRLAGDRVDIIEQFF.